The clone carrying this TCR beta chain was counted many times. Its antigen is as yet unknown. This entry belongs to a study of identical twins. Notes on the study in general: The abundant beta clonotypes from cord blood had fewer insertions, and memory repertoires had none of this. Analyses of zero insertions could, in part, be confounded by invariant MAIT and iNKT cells. Cross-sectional statistical analysis, not tracking of the same donors, underpinned the conclusions.

CDR3 size: 13 residues. CDR1 and CDR2 (germline): MNHNY, SVGAGI (reference sequence). V gave up 7 bases and J gave up 7 bases; unmatched junction bases: 7. TCRdb independently ran MiXCR on the 5' RACE reads; one entry per CDR3 protein. The table records approximately 600,000 distinct CDR3 sequences, around a tenth of them present only once. These data were also reused for a study on yellow fever vaccine responses in identical twins.

The source is a woman under 30 in good health. The specimen was PBMCs. This sequence joins TRBV6-6 and TRBJ1-1; 9 bases agree with TRBD1. The CDR3 DNA reads TGTGCCAGCAAGCCGACAGGGGGGAATGAAGCTTTCTTT. This codes for CASKPTGGNEAFF.